This T cell receptor (beta chain) was sequenced for a study of T cells expressing NK-cell markers. Broader study findings: Dominant NKG2C+ clonotypes accounted for roughly 1.0-8% of CD8+ T cells in several donors.

Note on this clonotype: Antigen unknown.

From the 5' RACE reads, TCRdb lists one entry per CDR3 protein and no DNA. In all, the sample yields approximately 420,000 distinct CDR3 sequences. The CDR3 length is 16 residues. The germline gives CDR1 MGHDK, CDR2 SYGVNS. This receptor was taken from a woman in her forties or fifties in good health. The sequenced sample was blood T cells: a sorted CD56 or NKG2C T cell subset, CD4+ or CD8+ T cells, or bulk PBMC T cells (not recorded which). This chain uses TRBV25-1 with TRBJ2-1; TCRdb gives TRBD2 as the D gene, but with no DNA this cannot be confirmed. CDR3 sequence reads: CASSEISGRRWNEQFF.